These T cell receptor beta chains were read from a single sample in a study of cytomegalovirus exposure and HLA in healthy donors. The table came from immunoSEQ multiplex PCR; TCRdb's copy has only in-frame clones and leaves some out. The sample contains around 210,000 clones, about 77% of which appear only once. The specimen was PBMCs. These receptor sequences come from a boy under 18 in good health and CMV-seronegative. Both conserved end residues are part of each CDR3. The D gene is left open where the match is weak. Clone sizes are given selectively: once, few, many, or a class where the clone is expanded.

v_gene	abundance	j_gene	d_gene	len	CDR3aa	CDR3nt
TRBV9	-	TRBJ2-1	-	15	CASSVGGGPGNEQFF	TGTGCCAGCAGCGTAGGGGGGGGCCCCGGCAATGAGCAGTTCTTC
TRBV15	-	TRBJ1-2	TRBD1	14	CATSRDLTGGGYTF	TGTGCCACCAGCAGAGACTTAACAGGGGGTGGCTACACCTTC
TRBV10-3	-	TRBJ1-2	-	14	CAISEFSVNYGYTF	TGTGCCATCAGTGAGTTCAGCGTTAACTATGGCTACACCTTC
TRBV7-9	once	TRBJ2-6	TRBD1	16	CASSGQGGSGANVLTF	TGTGCCAGCAGCGGACAGGGAGGCTCTGGGGCCAACGTCCTGACTTTC
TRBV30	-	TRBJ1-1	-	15	CAWSVESGLNTEAFF	TGTGCCTGGAGTGTTGAGTCAGGGCTGAACACTGAAGCTTTCTTT
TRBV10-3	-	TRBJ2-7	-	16	CAISESRGASRYEQYF	TGTGCCATCAGTGAGTCAAGGGGCGCGAGTCGTTACGAGCAGTACTTC
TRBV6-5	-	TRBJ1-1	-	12	CASRGMNTEAFF	TGTGCCAGCAGGGGCATGAACACTGAAGCTTTCTTT
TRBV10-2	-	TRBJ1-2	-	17	CASSAGLLEMTNYGYTF	TGCGCCAGCAGTGCTGGACTTCTAGAAATGACTAACTATGGCTACACCTTC
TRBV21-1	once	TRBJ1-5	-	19	CASSEHRKIDQYSNQPQHF	TGTGCCAGCAGCGAACACAGGAAAATCGACCAATATAGCAATCAGCCCCAGCATTTT
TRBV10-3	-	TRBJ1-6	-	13	CAISGQLNSPLHF	TGTGCCATCAGCGGACAGTTGAATTCACCCCTCCACTTT
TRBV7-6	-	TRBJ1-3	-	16	CASSLGGAEPGNTIYF	TGTGCCAGCAGCTTGGGAGGGGCTGAGCCTGGAAACACCATATATTTT
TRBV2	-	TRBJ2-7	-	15	CASSEGRISSYEQYF	TGTGCCAGCAGTGAGGGCAGAATAAGCTCCTACGAGCAGTACTTC
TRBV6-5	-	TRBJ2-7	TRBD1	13	CASSYGTGYEQYF	TGTGCCAGCAGTTACGGGACAGGGTACGAGCAGTACTTC
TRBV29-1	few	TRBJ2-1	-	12	CSVAVGGNEQFF	TGCAGCGTTGCGGTCGGCGGAAATGAGCAGTTCTTC
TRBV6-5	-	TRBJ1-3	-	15	CASSPPSGTGNTIYF	TGTGCCAGCAGTCCTCCCTCAGGGACTGGAAACACCATATATTTT
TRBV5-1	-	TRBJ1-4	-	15	CASSLRKCWNEKLFF	TGCGCCAGCAGCCTACGAAAGTGTTGGAATGAAAAACTGTTTTTT
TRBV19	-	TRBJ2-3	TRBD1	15	CASSRHRGQVDTQYF	TGTGCCAGTAGTCGACACAGGGGGCAGGTAGATACGCAGTATTTT
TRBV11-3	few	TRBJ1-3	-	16	CASSQTTGYTGNTIYF	TGTGCCAGCAGCCAAACAACAGGGTACACTGGAAACACCATATATTTT
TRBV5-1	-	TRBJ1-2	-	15	CASSLGAGANYGYTF	TGCGCCAGCAGCTTGGGCGCAGGGGCCAACTATGGCTACACCTTC
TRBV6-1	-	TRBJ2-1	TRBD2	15	CASSSLAGAYNEQFF	TGTGCCAGCTCTTCACTAGCGGGAGCCTACAATGAGCAGTTCTTC
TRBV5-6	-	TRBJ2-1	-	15	CASITYLGRVNEQFF	TGTGCCAGCATCACGTATCTAGGCAGAGTCAATGAGCAGTTCTTC
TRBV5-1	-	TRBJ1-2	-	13	CASSLEVRRGYTF	TGCGCCAGCAGCTTGGAGGTCCGGAGGGGCTACACCTTC
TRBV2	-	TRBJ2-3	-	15	CASSERQGLSDTQYF	TGTGCCAGCAGTGAAAGGCAGGGGTTATCAGATACGCAGTATTTT
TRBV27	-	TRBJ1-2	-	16	CASSFRQVGPGYGYTF	TGTGCCAGCAGTTTCCGACAGGTGGGGCCAGGCTATGGCTACACCTTC
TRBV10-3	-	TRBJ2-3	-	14	CAISESRWADTQYF	TGTGCCATCAGTGAGTCGAGGTGGGCAGATACGCAGTATTTT
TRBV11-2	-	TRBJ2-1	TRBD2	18	CASSLDGASGNSYNEQFF	TGTGCCAGCAGCTTAGATGGGGCTAGCGGGAATTCCTACAATGAGCAGTTCTTC
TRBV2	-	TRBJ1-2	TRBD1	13	CASRKDRAYGYTF	TGTGCCAGCAGGAAGGACAGGGCCTATGGCTACACCTTC
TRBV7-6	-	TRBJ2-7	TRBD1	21	CASSVGQGPRPGGGGPYEQYF	TGTGCCAGCAGCGTAGGACAGGGACCCCGCCCGGGCGGAGGGGGCCCCTACGAGCAGTACTTC
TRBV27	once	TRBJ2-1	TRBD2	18	CASSFRGLAGVSSNEQFF	TGTGCCAGCAGTTTCCGAGGACTAGCGGGAGTTAGTTCCAATGAGCAGTTCTTC
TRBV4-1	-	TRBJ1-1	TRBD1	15	CASSPLDRVNTEAFF	TGCGCCAGCAGCCCCTTGGACAGGGTGAACACTGAAGCTTTCTTT
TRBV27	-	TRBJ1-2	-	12	CASSLTGNGYTF	TGTGCCAGCAGTCTAACGGGAAATGGCTACACCTTC
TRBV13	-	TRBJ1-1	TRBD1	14	CASRVGGMNTEAFF	TGTGCCAGCAGAGTAGGGGGCATGAACACTGAAGCTTTCTTT
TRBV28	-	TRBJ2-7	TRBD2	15	CASSLAGEGIYEQYF	TGTGCCAGCAGTTTAGCGGGAGAGGGCATCTACGAGCAGTACTTC
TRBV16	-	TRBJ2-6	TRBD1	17	CASSSRTGLPGANVLTF	TGTGCCAGCAGCTCCCGGACAGGGCTCCCGGGGGCCAACGTCCTGACTTTC
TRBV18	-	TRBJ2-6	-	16	CASSPLQGTGANVLTF	TGTGCCAGCTCACCACTACAGGGTACTGGGGCCAACGTCCTGACTTTC
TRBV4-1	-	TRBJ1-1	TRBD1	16	CASSQALGTGDTEAFF	TGCGCCAGCAGCCAAGCGCTAGGGACAGGGGACACTGAAGCTTTCTTT
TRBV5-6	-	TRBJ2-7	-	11	CASSRAYEQYF	TGTGCCAGCAGCCGTGCCTACGAGCAGTACTTC
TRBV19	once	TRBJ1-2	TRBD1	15	CASSSRDRPPYGYTF	TGTGCCAGTAGTTCCAGGGACAGGCCGCCCTATGGCTACACCTTC
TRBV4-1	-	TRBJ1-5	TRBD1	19	CASSLTASTPGQGTQPQHF	TGCGCCAGCAGCCTCACAGCCTCTACTCCGGGACAGGGAACTCAGCCCCAGCATTTT
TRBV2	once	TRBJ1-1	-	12	CASSPMNTEAFF	TGTGCCAGCAGTCCCATGAACACTGAAGCTTTCTTT
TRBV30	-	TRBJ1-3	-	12	CAVQNSGNTIYF	TGTGCCGTACAAAACTCTGGAAACACCATATATTTT
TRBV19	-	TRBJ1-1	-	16	CASSTTRNGVNTEAFF	TGTGCCAGTAGTACCACTCGGAACGGAGTGAACACTGAAGCTTTCTTT